This T cell receptor (beta chain) stems from a study of T cell repertoires in cytomegalovirus infection. About the research overall: Signatures in public TCR beta sequences pointed to both CMV infection and matching HLA type.

Study-level findings and limits: Dominating the ex vivo response were HLA-C-restricted CMV-specific TCR beta clonotypes. CMV carriers with the relevant HLA were identified by cumulative public TCR beta family frequency.

The germline CDR1 and CDR2 sequences are KGHDR and SFDVKD. The CDR3 has 19 amino acids. V was shortened by 3 bases and J by 3 bases, with 23 bases between the two germline ends. TCRdb processed the reads anew with MiXCR; each CDR3 protein has one entry. The sample gives 650,000 to 900,000 distinct CDR3 sequences, 29% of which show up once; roughly 13% is in the top ten. In its sample, this clonotype was seen many times. Its specificity is unknown. The clonotype comes from a human donor in good health (CMV status not recorded). Some clones in this sample may be carry-over from other donors' samples. The sample was cultured CD8+ T cells from PBMCs, taken from culture after CMV antigen stimulation. The chain carries TRBV24-1 and TRBJ2-1; tentatively, D is TRBD2 (5 bases). Here the CDR3 reads CATSDPVEEDPFHYNEQFF. For the CDR3, the DNA is TGTGCCACCAGTGATCCAGTGGAGGAGGACCCTTTCCACTACAATGAGCAGTTCTTC.